The clone carrying this T cell receptor (beta chain) was seen at least ten times. Its antigen is still unknown. The data stem from a study of regulatory T cells in long-lasting Graves disease. Study as a whole: Antithyroid drug use was under 3 months in newly diagnosed Graves' patients. General study findings and limits: Newly diagnosed Graves' patients had higher TCR diversity than persistent ones. Clonotypes that were public and shared totalled roughly 3,000 in persistent patients versus about 1,000 in new patients. Researchers reported studying only peripheral blood, not thyroid tissue.

The authors built TCR beta libraries using iRepertoire HTBI primers and Arm-PCR of CDR3 regions. TCRdb re-derived calls from the multiplex PCR reads in MiXCR, one entry per CDR3 protein. The sample has about 320,000 distinct CDR3 sequences; approximately 20% are singletons. Germline lookup yields CDR1 MNHEY and CDR2 SVGAGI. The CDR3 consists of 16 residues. V shed 4 bases and J 4 bases; nucleotides not matched to a gene: 2. Time point: newly diagnosed GD, antithyroid drugs for less than 3 months. Generation of the TCR library employed RNA extracted from PBMCs. V gene TRBV6-5 combines with J gene TRBJ2-2; TRBD2 matches 14 bases. The sequence was collected from a female donor with Graves disease. The sample was peripheral blood mononuclear cells (PBMCs), taken at new diagnosis, from a patient treated with antithyroid drugs. The CDR3 loop reads CASSLGLAGATGELFF. In nucleotides, the CDR3 is TGTGCCAGCAGTTTGGGACTAGCGGGAGCCACCGGGGAGCTGTTTTTT.